These T cell receptor beta chains were read from a single sample in a study of regulatory T cells in long-lasting Graves disease. TCRdb used MiXCR to reprocess the multiplex PCR reads, holding one entry per CDR3 protein. The data contain 420,000 or so distinct CDR3 sequences, about 16% of them singletons. These data are also associated with another study on T cells in Graves' hyperthyroidism and ophthalmopathy.

This sample comprised peripheral blood mononuclear cells (PBMCs), obtained at new diagnosis, from a patient treated with antithyroid drugs. The receptors come from a woman under 30 with Graves disease. Both conserved end residues are part of each CDR3. The D gene is left open where the match is weak. A row's size may be missing; if present it is once, few, many or a size class.

v_call	d_call	clone_size	j_call	cdr3_nt	cdr3_aa
TRBV20-1	TRBD2	NA	TRBJ2-1	TGCAGTGCTAGCTGGGTCGGACTAGCGGGAGGAACGGGAGAGCAGTTCTTC	CSASWVGLAGGTGEQFF
TRBV10-3	NA	few	TRBJ1-3	TGTGCCATCAGTGATAGACGGACCTCTGGAAACACCATATATTTT	CAISDRRTSGNTIYF
TRBV2	TRBD2	many	TRBJ2-7	TGTGCCAGCAGTGGGAGTCCCGGGACTAGCGGGGCTGCCTACGAGCAGTACTTC	CASSGSPGTSGAAYEQYF
TRBV7-2	TRBD1	many	TRBJ1-2	TGTGCCAGCAGATACACAGGGGGCTCAAACTATGGCTACACCTTC	CASRYTGGSNYGYTF
TRBV28	TRBD1	many	TRBJ1-6	TGTGCCAGCAGTTTACCGACAGGGAATAATTCACCCCTCCACTTT	CASSLPTGNNSPLHF
TRBV28	TRBD1	many	TRBJ1-1	TGTGCCAGCAGTACCCGACAGGGTGGGGGCACTGAAGCTTTCTTT	CASSTRQGGGTEAFF
TRBV29-1	TRBD2	few	TRBJ2-7	TGCAGCGTTGAAGATGGTAGCGGGAGCTCCTACGAGCAGTACTTC	CSVEDGSGSSYEQYF
TRBV2	NA	many	TRBJ2-3	TGTGCCAGCAGTGAGTTGGTAGGCACAGATACGCAGTATTTT	CASSELVGTDTQYF
TRBV7-3	NA	many	TRBJ2-1	TGTGCCAGCAGCTTAACCCACAGGAGTTACAATGAGCAGTTCTTC	CASSLTHRSYNEQFF
TRBV9	NA	NA	TRBJ2-5	TGTGCCAGCAGCGTAGGACAGCAAGAGACCCAGTACTTC	CASSVGQQETQYF
TRBV15	TRBD1	many	TRBJ2-1	TGTGCCACCAGCAACCCCACAGGGGGGTCGGTCAATGAGCAGTTCTTC	CATSNPTGGSVNEQFF
TRBV4-1	NA	few	TRBJ2-1	TGCGCCAGCAGCCAAGTATGGGATTCCGGGCCCGTCCCCTACAATGAGCAGTTCTTC	CASSQVWDSGPVPYNEQFF
TRBV28	NA	NA	TRBJ2-3	TGTGCCAGCAGTTTATGGGGGTCTGGTGGCGGTCTCGGGGGAGATACGCAGTATTTT	CASSLWGSGGGLGGDTQYF
TRBV28	TRBD2	many	TRBJ2-7	TGTGCCAGCAGTAGACTACTAGCGGGAGTATCCTACGAGCAGTACTTC	CASSRLLAGVSYEQYF
TRBV19	TRBD2	few	TRBJ2-7	TGTGCCAGTAGTGCCGGACTAGGGGAGCTCTACGAGCAGTACTTC	CASSAGLGELYEQYF
TRBV14	NA	NA	TRBJ1-1	TGTGCCAGCAGCCAAACGGTCCTACCGATGAACACTGAAGCTTTCTTT	CASSQTVLPMNTEAFF
TRBV7-2	NA	many	TRBJ1-1	TGTGCCAGCAGCTTAGGGCCGGACATGAACACTGAAGCTTTCTTT	CASSLGPDMNTEAFF
TRBV6-2/TRBV6-3	NA	few	TRBJ2-5	TGTGCCAGCAGTTACCCCTTGAGGGGCCCCCAAGAGACCCAGTACTTC	CASSYPLRGPQETQYF
TRBV9	TRBD2	few	TRBJ2-1	TGTGCCAGCAGCGTAGGGAGCGGGAGGGGGATTGCCAATGAGCAGTTCTTC	CASSVGSGRGIANEQFF
TRBV15	NA	NA	TRBJ2-5	TGTGCCACCAGCACCACATTACAGAAACAAGAGACCCAGTACTTC	CATSTTLQKQETQYF
TRBV29-1	NA	many	TRBJ2-7	TGCAGCGTTGGTCGTCGCCTTGCCTACGAGCAGTACTTC	CSVGRRLAYEQYF
TRBV7-8	NA	NA	TRBJ1-4	TGTGCCAGCAGCTTAGATGGCGAAAAACTGTTTTTT	CASSLDGEKLFF
TRBV12-3/TRBV12-4	NA	many	TRBJ1-1	TGTGCCAGCAGTTGGACTGGGGGCAGGGTCCAAAAAGCTTTCTTT	CASSWTGGRVQKAFF
TRBV18	NA	NA	TRBJ2-6	TGTGCCAGCTCACAATTTGGGGGCTCTGGGGCCAACGTCCTGACTTTC	CASSQFGGSGANVLTF
TRBV6-1	NA	many	TRBJ2-1	TGTGCCAGCGCCGCCACCAGCTCCTACAATGAGCAGTTCTTC	CASAATSSYNEQFF
TRBV7-2	TRBD2	many	TRBJ2-3	TGTGCCAGCAGCTCGACTAGCGGGAGGGGGTATACGCAGTATTTT	CASSSTSGRGYTQYF
TRBV4-2	TRBD2	few	TRBJ2-7	TGTGCCAGCAGCCTCGGACGACGCCAGGCTAGCGGGCCCCACGAGCAGTACTTC	CASSLGRRQASGPHEQYF
TRBV27	TRBD1	many	TRBJ2-1	TGTGCCAGCAGTTTAAGGGGGCGTGAGCAGTTCTTC	CASSLRGREQFF
TRBV2	NA	NA	TRBJ1-6	TGTGCCAGCAAAGGGGCTAGAGTTTCCTATAATTCACCCCTCCACTTT	CASKGARVSYNSPLHF
TRBV30	NA	NA	TRBJ1-1	TGTGCCTGGAGTTCGGGGGCAAAAGCTTTCTTT	CAWSSGAKAFF